The 30 T cell receptor beta chains listed next were all sequenced from one sample in a study of Ad26.COV2.S vaccination and SARS-CoV-2 variants. Specified treatment: 15 to 20 received Ad26.COV2.S at low or high dose, single or two shots; about 5 received placebo; per-sample allocation not given. Repertoires come from day 63 after the first vaccine or placebo injection. Assay used: immunoSEQ multiplex PCR; TCRdb lists only in-frame clones, some missing. This table has about 390,000 clones, approximately 91% appearing once. The material sequenced was peripheral blood, taken in a trial of Ad26.COV2.S vaccine versus placebo. These receptors all stem from a person aged 18 to 65 who received the Ad26.COV2.S COVID-19 vaccine or a placebo.

This clone was picked up a small number of times. Written as DNA, the CDR3 is TGTGCCAGCAGCTTAGCGGGGACAGGGGCCTATGGCTACACCTTC. It encodes CASSLAGTGAYGYTF. The rearrangement uses TRBV7-9 and TRBJ1-2; 10 bases align to TRBD1. Germline loops: CDR1 SEHNR, CDR2 FQNEAQ (reference sequence). The CDR3 extends over 15 amino acids. V trimming: 0 bases; J trimming: 4 bases; junction bases outside the gene matches: 2.

Only one count was recorded for this clone. This chain links TRBV7-8 with TRBJ2-3; weak D call: TRBD2 (6 bases). With 3 bases removed from V and 0 bases from J, the gap between germline ends came to 7 bases. Germline assignment: CDR1 SGHVS and CDR2 FQNEAQ. CDR3 length: 14 residues. CDR3 sequence: CASSFSGSTDTQYF. The CDR3 nucleotides read TGTGCCAGCAGCTTCAGCGGGAGCACAGATACGCAGTATTTT. The entire variable domain, with the rest obtained from reference TRBV7-8 and TRBJ2-3, is as follows: GAGVSQSPRYKVAKRGQDVALRCDPISGHVSLFWYQQALGQGPEFLTYFQNEAQLDKSGLPSDRFFAERPEGSVSTLKIQRTQQEDSAVYLCASSFSGSTDTQYFGPGTRLTVL.

The chain recombines TRBV5-4 with TRBJ1-1; D is uncertain. Looked up from germline, CDR1 is SGHNT and CDR2 is YYREEE (reference sequence). V was trimmed by 2 bases and J by 1 base, leaving 9 bases between them. CDR3 length: 14 residues. CDR3 sequence: CASSFYRANTEAFF. In DNA form, the CDR3 reads TGTGCCAGCAGCTTTTATCGTGCGAACACTGAAGCTTTCTTT.

The chain carries TRBV21-1 and TRBJ2-2. TRBV21-1 is labeled a pseudogene. The CDR3 has 16 amino acids. The DNA for the CDR3 is TGTGCCAGCAGCTACCGACCCCCCGCGAACACCGGGGAGCTGTTTTTT. Residues: CASSYRPPANTGELFF.

This rearrangement joins TRBV6-5 to TRBJ2-1, with TRBD2 matching over 11 bases. This CDR3 has 15 amino acids. The trim removed 6 bases at V and 6 bases at J, leaving 7 bases unmatched. Germline V gene lookup returns CDR1 MNHEY and CDR2 SVGAGI. In DNA form, the CDR3 reads TGTGCCAGCAGACCCGGGACTAGCGGATTCAATGAGCAGTTCTTC. Translation: CASRPGTSGFNEQFF.

The chain carries TRBV3-1 (or the pseudogene TRBV3-2) and TRBJ1-4; no reliable D call. The V gene lost 1 base and the J gene lost 8 bases, with 14 bases spanning the gap. CDR3 size: 15 residues. Germline CDR1 reads LGHDT; CDR2 reads YNNKEL (reference sequence). CDR3 sequence (DNA): TGTGCCAGCAGCCAAGGGCCCGCGATGGGGGAAAAACTGTTTTTT. Translating it yields CASSQGPAMGEKLFF.

In DNA form, the CDR3 reads TGTGCCAGCAGCCAAGACTATCTACTAGCAGGAGATACGCAGTATTTT. This encodes CASSQDYLLAGDTQYF. The chain combines TRBV3-1 (or the pseudogene TRBV3-2) with TRBJ2-3; D possibly corresponds to TRBD2 (6 bases). V lost 0 bases to trimming and J lost 5 bases, with 15 bases between them. Germline V CDR1 and CDR2: LGHDT, YNNKEL (reference sequence). This CDR3 comprises 16 residues.

This clone occurred once. The gene calls are TRBV19 and TRBJ1-5, with a possible D match to TRBD1 (5 bases). The CDR3 is 17 amino acids. The V end was cut by 5 bases, the J end by 2 bases, with 19 bases between. Germline loops: CDR1 LNHDA, CDR2 SQIVND (reference sequence). In DNA form, the CDR3 reads TGTGCCAGTAGTGTATCGGGGCGAATCAGTGGCAATCAGCCCCAGCATTTT. Its translation is CASSVSGRISGNQPQHF.

In this sample, this clone turned up a few times. The CDR3 protein is CASSVTLNYGYTF. DNA for the CDR3: TGTGCCAGCAGTGTTACACTTAACTATGGCTACACCTTC. V usage is TRBV2 and J usage is TRBJ1-2; D is ambiguous. There are 13 residues in the CDR3. V was cut by 4 bases and J by 1 base, with 7 bases left in between. The germline CDR1 and CDR2 sequences are SNHLY and FYNNEI.

This clone was seen more than once but under ten times. The chain is built from TRBV6-4 and TRBJ2-1; D is perhaps TRBD2 (5 bases). The ends were cut back, 3 bases at V and 7 bases at J, with 13 bases in the middle. The germline V gene encodes CDR1 MRHNA and CDR2 SNTAGT. The CDR3 extends over 14 amino acids. CDR3 region: CASSEGWGENEQFF. Here the CDR3 DNA reads TGTGCCAGCAGTGAAGGGTGGGGAGAGAATGAGCAGTTCTTC.

This chain uses TRBV6-5 with TRBJ2-2; 10 bases match TRBD2. After removal of 6 bases from V and 1 base from J, the junction contained 2 bases not matched to a gene. The CDR3 consists of 15 residues. Germline V gene sequence: CDR1 MNHEY, CDR2 SVGAGI. The CDR3 DNA is TGTGCCAGCAGGAGGACTAGCGGGAACACCGGGGAGCTGTTTTTT. Translation gives CASRRTSGNTGELFF.

The chain joins TRBV3-1 (or the pseudogene TRBV3-2) to TRBJ2-1; 13 bases fit TRBD2. The CDR3 consists of 16 residues. The germline V gene encodes CDR1 LGHDT and CDR2 YNNKEL (reference sequence). J was trimmed by 7 bases and V by 4 bases; bases with no gene match: 7. CDR3: CASSPYTSGGANEQFF. CDR3 nucleotides: TGTGCCAGCAGCCCTTATACTAGCGGGGGGGCTAATGAGCAGTTCTTC.

The V call is TRBV7-9, the J call TRBJ1-5, with TRBD1 identical over 11 bases. Germline loops: CDR1 SEHNR, CDR2 FQNEAQ (reference sequence). The trim removed 5 bases at V and 3 bases at J, leaving 3 bases unmatched. CDR3 size: 15 residues. CDR3 protein: CASSLGQGVNQPQHF. Here the CDR3 DNA reads TGTGCCAGCAGCCTGGGACAGGGGGTCAATCAGCCCCAGCATTTT.

The chain employs TRBV3-1 (or the pseudogene TRBV3-2) and TRBJ1-3; TRBD1 agrees at 11 bases. There are 17 residues in the CDR3. V was clipped by 4 bases and J by 3 bases; unmatched bases: 8. Germline lookup yields CDR1 LGHDT and CDR2 YNNKEL (reference sequence). The CDR3 protein is CASSRSTGTGGGNTIYF. The CDR3 coding sequence is TGTGCCAGCAGCCGATCTACCGGGACAGGGGGTGGAAACACCATATATTTT.

The chain links TRBV3-1 (or the pseudogene TRBV3-2) to TRBJ2-2; the D is unclear. This CDR3 has 16 residues. Trimming shortened V by 1 base and J by 4 bases, and 13 bases separated the two germline ends. The germline CDR1 and CDR2 sequences are LGHDT and YNNKEL (reference sequence). Here the CDR3 DNA reads TGTGCCAGCAGCCAAGGAGCAGCCACCGTCACCGGGGAGCTGTTTTTT. It yields the protein CASSQGAATVTGELFF.

The rearrangement joins TRBV7-2 to TRBJ1-1; D is possibly TRBD1 (6 bases). This CDR3 contains 15 residues. Germline CDR1 reads SGHTA; CDR2 reads FQGNSA. Trimming cost V 0 bases and J 2 bases, with 10 bases left between them. DNA for the CDR3: TGTGCCAGCAGCTTAGCGGGACAACTAAACACTGAAGCTTTCTTT. Translating it yields CASSLAGQLNTEAFF.

The chain carries TRBV21-1 and TRBJ2-3; no DNA check was done on the table's D call, TRBD2. TRBV21-1 is given as a pseudogene. The CDR3 loop spans 16 amino acids. CDR3 region: CASSCQTSGNTDTQYF. In DNA, the CDR3 is TGTGCCAGCAGCTGTCAGACTAGCGGAAACACAGATACGCAGTATTTT.

The rearrangement uses TRBV5-4 and TRBJ2-1, with TRBD1 identical over 11 bases. Germline assignment: CDR1 SGHNT and CDR2 YYREEE (reference sequence). There are 15 residues in the CDR3. The J segment lost 4 bases and the V segment lost 4 bases, leaving 4 bases of the junction unmatched. In DNA, the CDR3 is TGTGCCAGCAGCGGCGGGACAGGGGGATACAATGAGCAGTTCTTC. Translation gives CASSGGTGGYNEQFF.

The chain has TRBV4-2 and TRBJ2-3; 8 bases line up with TRBD2. The CDR3 contains 15 residues. Germline V gene data show CDR1 as LGHNA and CDR2 as YNFKEQ. Trimming took 6 bases from V and 3 from J; bases not matched to a gene: 8. CDR3 coding DNA: TGTGCCAGCAGGGAAAGCGGGGGCCAAACAGATACGCAGTATTTT. This sequence encodes CASRESGGQTDTQYF.

CDR3 amino acids: CASSGQVNTEAFF. The CDR3 region has the DNA TGTGCCAGCAGTGGACAGGTGAACACTGAAGCTTTCTTT. This rearrangement joins TRBV3-1 (or the pseudogene TRBV3-2) to TRBJ1-1, with 7 bases identical to TRBD1. CDR1 LGHDT and CDR2 YNNKEL come from the germline V gene (reference sequence). The CDR3 is 13 amino acids. The J segment lost 0 bases and the V segment lost 6 bases, leaving 1 base of the junction unmatched.

This sequence joins TRBV7-7 and TRBJ2-5; TRBD2 is a possible D gene (6 bases). CDR1 and CDR2 from the germline V gene are SSHAT and FNYEAQ (reference sequence). The V gene lost 4 bases and the J gene lost 1 base, with 10 bases spanning the gap. The CDR3 is 14 residues long. CDR3 region: CASSSGGPQETQYF. CDR3 in DNA: TGTGCCAGCAGCTCAGGAGGGCCCCAAGAGACCCAGTACTTC.

On this clone itself: The same CDR3 also results from other DNA sequences found in this sample. V usage is TRBV7-9 and J usage is TRBJ1-1, with D perhaps TRBD1 (5 bases). The CDR3 is made up of 14 amino acids. The ends were cut back, 2 bases at V and 1 base at J, with 8 bases in the middle. Per germline, CDR1 SEHNR and CDR2 FQNEAQ (reference sequence). The CDR3 coding sequence is TGTGCCAGCAGCTTACAGGGTAAGAACACTGAAGCTTTCTTT. Its protein is CASSLQGKNTEAFF. The variable domain in full, with the rest retrieved from reference TRBV7-9 and TRBJ1-1, is DTGVSQNPRHKITKRGQNVTFRCDPISEHNRLYWYRQTLGQGPEFLTYFQNEAQLEKSRLLSDRFSAERPKGSFSTLEIQRTEQGDSAMYLCASSLQGKNTEAFFGQGTRLTVV.

This chain links TRBV2 with TRBJ1-6, with D possibly TRBD1 on 5 matching bases. The CDR3 is made up of 14 amino acids. The germline V and J ends were trimmed by 7 bases and 8 bases, with 15 bases remaining between them. Germline CDR1 reads SNHLY; CDR2 reads FYNNEI. CDR3 nucleotide sequence: TGTGCCAGCACCGGGACTCCCGACCATTCACCCCTCCACTTT. Translating gives CASTGTPDHSPLHF.

This clone was detected once. This chain links TRBV7-2 with TRBJ2-7; D is uncertain. The V gene's germline CDR1 is SGHTA and CDR2 FQGNSA. CDR3 length: 13 residues. The V end was cut by 2 bases, the J end by 7 bases, with 12 bases between. CDR3 sequence reads: CASSLRRSDEQYF. The CDR3 nucleotides are TGTGCCAGCAGCTTACGCAGGAGTGATGAGCAGTACTTC. Supplemented by reference TRBV7-2 and TRBJ2-7, the full variable domain reads GAGVSQSPSNKVTEKGKDVELRCDPISGHTALYWYRQSLGQGLEFLIYFQGNSAPDKSGLPSDRFSAERTGGSVSTLTIQRTQQEDSAVYLCASSLRRSDEQYFGPGTRLTVT.

The V gene is TRBV3-1 (or the pseudogene TRBV3-2), the J gene TRBJ2-3; tentative D call: TRBD1 (7 bases). This CDR3 is 16 amino acids long. Germline V gene data show CDR1 as LGHDT and CDR2 as YNNKEL (reference sequence). V was clipped by 4 bases and J by 3 bases, with 17 bases between them. CDR3 sequence: CASSRLGQGVTDTQYF. CDR3 nucleotides: TGTGCCAGCAGCCGACTAGGTCAGGGGGTTACAGATACGCAGTATTTT.

This rearrangement joins TRBV4-1 to TRBJ1-2, with TRBD1 matching 9 bases. Looked up from germline, CDR1 is MGHRA and CDR2 is YSYEKL. This CDR3 spans 14 amino acids. With 2 bases clipped from V and 4 bases from J, the junction kept 2 bases outside the gene matches. The CDR3 is CASSQPGQGYGYTF. DNA for the CDR3: TGCGCCAGCAGCCAACCGGGACAGGGCTATGGCTACACCTTC.

The chain's CDR3 is CASTFLSGGEAFF. The CDR3 DNA follows: TGTGCCAGCACTTTCCTCTCTGGGGGTGAAGCTTTCTTT. The genes are TRBV12-3 or TRBV12-4 and TRBJ1-1; D is perhaps TRBD1 (5 bases). The CDR3 runs to 13 residues. Deletions cut 7 bases from V and 7 bases from J, with 16 bases between.

This chain uses TRBV5-1 with TRBJ2-5; D perhaps matches TRBD2 (5 bases). The CDR3 is 15 residues long. V gave up 4 bases and J gave up 5 bases, with 18 bases separating them. Germline V CDR1 and CDR2: SGHRS, YFSETQ. CDR3 bases: TGCGCCAGCAGCACTGGAGCATCGGGGTTCGAGACCCAGTACTTC. It specifies CASSTGASGFETQYF.

This clone has a single count. The chain employs TRBV6-1 and TRBJ1-4, with D unclear. V dropped 1 base and J dropped 8 bases, with 11 bases sitting between them. Germline CDR1 is MNHNS and CDR2 is SASEGT. The CDR3 runs 14 residues. The CDR3 reads CASSEVTSGEKLFF. CDR3 nucleotides: TGTGCCAGCAGTGAAGTGACGTCGGGAGAAAAACTGTTTTTT.

The chain is built from TRBV6-5 and TRBJ1-6; no definite D call. Trimming shortened V by 8 bases and J by 0 bases, and 11 bases separated the two germline ends. This CDR3 contains 15 residues. From germline, CDR1 is MNHEY and CDR2 SVGAGI. The CDR3 DNA reads TGTGCCAGCGGAGAGGAGAGCTCCTATAATTCACCCCTCCACTTT. Encoded protein: CASGEESSYNSPLHF.